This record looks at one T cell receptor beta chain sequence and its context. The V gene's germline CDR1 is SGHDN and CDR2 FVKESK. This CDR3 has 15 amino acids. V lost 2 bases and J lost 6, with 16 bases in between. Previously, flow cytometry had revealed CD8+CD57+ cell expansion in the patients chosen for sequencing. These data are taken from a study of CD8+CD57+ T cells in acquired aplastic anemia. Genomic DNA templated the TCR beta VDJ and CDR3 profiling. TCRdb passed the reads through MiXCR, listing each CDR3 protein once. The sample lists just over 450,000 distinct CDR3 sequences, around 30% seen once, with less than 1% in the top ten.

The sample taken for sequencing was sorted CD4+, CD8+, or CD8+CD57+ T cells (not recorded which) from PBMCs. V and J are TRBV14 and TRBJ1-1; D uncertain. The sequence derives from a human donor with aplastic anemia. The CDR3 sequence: CASSQLDPLAPEAFF. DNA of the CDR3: TGTGCCAGCAGCCAATTGGACCCTCTGGCCCCTGAAGCTTTCTTT.